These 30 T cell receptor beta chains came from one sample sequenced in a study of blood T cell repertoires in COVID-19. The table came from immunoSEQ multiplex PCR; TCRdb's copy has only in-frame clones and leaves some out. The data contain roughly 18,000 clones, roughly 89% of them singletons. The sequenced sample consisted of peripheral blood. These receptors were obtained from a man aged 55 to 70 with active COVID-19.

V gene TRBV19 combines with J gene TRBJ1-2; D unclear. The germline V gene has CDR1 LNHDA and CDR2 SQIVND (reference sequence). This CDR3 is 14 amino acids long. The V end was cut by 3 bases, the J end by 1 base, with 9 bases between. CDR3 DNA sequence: TGTGCCAGTAGTATGGGTACAGTTAACTATGGCTACACCTTC. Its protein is CASSMGTVNYGYTF.

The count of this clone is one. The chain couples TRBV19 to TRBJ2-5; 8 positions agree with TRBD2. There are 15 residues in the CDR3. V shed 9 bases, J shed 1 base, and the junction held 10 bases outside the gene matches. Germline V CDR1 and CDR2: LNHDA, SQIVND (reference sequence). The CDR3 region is CASADRAGVQETQYF. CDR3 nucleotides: TGTGCCAGCGCCGACCGAGCGGGGGTCCAAGAGACCCAGTACTTC.

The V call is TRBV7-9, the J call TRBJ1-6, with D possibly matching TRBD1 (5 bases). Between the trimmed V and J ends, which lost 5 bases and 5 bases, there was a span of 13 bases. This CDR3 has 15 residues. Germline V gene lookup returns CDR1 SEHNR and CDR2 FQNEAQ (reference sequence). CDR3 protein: CASSPQGLDNSPLHF. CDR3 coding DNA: TGTGCCAGCAGCCCGCAGGGTTTAGATAATTCACCCCTCCACTTT.

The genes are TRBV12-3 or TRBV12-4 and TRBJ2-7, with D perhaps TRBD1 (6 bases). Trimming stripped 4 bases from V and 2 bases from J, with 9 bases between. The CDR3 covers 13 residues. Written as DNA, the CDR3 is TGTGCCAGCAGTTCTACAGGGACCTACGAGCAGTACTTC. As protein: CASSSTGTYEQYF.

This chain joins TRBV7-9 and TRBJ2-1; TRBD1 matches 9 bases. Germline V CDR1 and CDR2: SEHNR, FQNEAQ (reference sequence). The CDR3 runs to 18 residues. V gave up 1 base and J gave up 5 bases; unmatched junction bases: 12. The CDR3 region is CASSLEVPNRGPDNEQFF. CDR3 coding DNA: TGTGCCAGCAGCTTAGAAGTCCCAAACAGGGGGCCTGACAATGAGCAGTTCTTC.

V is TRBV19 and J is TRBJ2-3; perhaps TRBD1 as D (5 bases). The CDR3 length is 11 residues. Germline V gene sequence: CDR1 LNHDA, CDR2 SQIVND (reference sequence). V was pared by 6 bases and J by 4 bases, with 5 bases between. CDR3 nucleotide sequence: TGTGCCAGTAGAGGGGCAGATACGCAGTATTTT. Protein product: CASRGADTQYF. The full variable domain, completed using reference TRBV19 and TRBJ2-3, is DGGITQSPKYLFRKEGQNVTLSCEQNLNHDAMYWYRQDPGQGLRLIYYSQIVNDFQKGDIAEGYSVSREKKESFPLTVTSAQKNPTAFYLCASRGADTQYFGPGTRLTVL.

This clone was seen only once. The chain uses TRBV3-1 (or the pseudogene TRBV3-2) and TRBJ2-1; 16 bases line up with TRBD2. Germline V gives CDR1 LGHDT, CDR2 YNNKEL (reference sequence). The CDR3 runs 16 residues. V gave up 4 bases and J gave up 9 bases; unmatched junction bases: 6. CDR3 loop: CASSRGLAGGLLEQFF. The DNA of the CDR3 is TGTGCCAGCAGCCGGGGACTAGCGGGGGGGCTGCTTGAGCAGTTCTTC.

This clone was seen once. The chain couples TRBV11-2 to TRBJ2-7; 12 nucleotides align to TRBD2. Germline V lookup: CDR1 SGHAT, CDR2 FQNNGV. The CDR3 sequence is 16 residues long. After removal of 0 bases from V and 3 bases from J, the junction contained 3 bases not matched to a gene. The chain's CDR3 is CASSLDGLAGSYEQYF. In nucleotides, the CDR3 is TGTGCCAGCAGCTTAGACGGACTAGCGGGGAGCTACGAGCAGTACTTC.

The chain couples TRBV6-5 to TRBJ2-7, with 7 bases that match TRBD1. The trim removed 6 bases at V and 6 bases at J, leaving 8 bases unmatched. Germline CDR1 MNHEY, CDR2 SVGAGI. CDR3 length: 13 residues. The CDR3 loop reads CASRKTGSSEQYF. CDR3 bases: TGTGCCAGCAGGAAGACAGGGTCAAGCGAGCAGTACTTC.

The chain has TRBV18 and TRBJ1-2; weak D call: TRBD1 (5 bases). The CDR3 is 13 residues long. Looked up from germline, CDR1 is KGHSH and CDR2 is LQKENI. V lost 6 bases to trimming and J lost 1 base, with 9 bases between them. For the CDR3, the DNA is TGTGCCAGCTCTCAGGACAATAACTATGGCTACACCTTC. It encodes CASSQDNNYGYTF.

The CDR3 nucleotides read TGTGCCAGCAGCTTAGCGGGTTCGTTAGCGGGAGGTACCCTCCCTGGGGCCAACGTCCTGACTTTC. Its protein is CASSLAGSLAGGTLPGANVLTF. The J gene is TRBJ2-6, the V gene TRBV7-2, with 10 bases fitting TRBD2. Germline V lookup: CDR1 SGHTA, CDR2 FQGNSA. The CDR3 totals 22 residues. Trimming at V came to 0 bases and at J to 2 bases, leaving 16 bases not matched to a gene.

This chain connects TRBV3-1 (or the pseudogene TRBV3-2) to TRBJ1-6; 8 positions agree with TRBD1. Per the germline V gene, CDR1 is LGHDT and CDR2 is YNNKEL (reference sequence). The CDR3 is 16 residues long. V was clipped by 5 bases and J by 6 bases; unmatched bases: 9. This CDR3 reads CASSSDRVGTNSPLHF. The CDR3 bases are TGTGCCAGCAGCTCGGACAGGGTGGGAACTAATTCACCCCTCCACTTT.

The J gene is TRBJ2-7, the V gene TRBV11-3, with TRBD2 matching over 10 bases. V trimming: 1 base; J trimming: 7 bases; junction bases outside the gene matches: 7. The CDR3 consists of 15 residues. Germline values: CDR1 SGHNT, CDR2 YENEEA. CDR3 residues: CASSLAGLAVWEQYF. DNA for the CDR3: TGTGCCAGCAGCTTAGCAGGACTAGCGGTATGGGAGCAGTACTTC.

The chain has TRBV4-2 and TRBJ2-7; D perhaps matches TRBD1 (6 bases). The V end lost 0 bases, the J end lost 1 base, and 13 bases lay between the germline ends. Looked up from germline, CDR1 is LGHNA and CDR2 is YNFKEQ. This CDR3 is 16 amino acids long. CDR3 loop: CASSQERTDGSYEQYF. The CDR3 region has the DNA TGTGCCAGCAGCCAAGAGAGGACAGACGGTTCCTACGAGCAGTACTTC.

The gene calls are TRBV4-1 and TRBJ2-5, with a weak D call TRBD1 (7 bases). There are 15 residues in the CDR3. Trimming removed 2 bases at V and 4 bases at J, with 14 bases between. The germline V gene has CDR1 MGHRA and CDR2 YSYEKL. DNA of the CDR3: TGCGCCAGCAGCCAATGGGGGGACAGTCGAGAGACCCAGTACTTC. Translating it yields CASSQWGDSRETQYF.

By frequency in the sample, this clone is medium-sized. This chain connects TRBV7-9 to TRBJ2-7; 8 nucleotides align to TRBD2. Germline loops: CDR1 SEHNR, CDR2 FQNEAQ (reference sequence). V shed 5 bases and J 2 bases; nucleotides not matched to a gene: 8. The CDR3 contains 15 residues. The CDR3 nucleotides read TGTGCCAGCAGCGCCCCTAGTAGCGGGGCCTACGAGCAGTACTTC. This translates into CASSAPSSGAYEQYF.

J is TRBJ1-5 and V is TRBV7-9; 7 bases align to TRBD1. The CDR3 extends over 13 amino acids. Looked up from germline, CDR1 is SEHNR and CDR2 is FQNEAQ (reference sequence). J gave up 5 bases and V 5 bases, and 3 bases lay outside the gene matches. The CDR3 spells CASSRTGDQPQHF. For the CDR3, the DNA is TGTGCCAGCAGCCGGACAGGAGATCAGCCCCAGCATTTT.

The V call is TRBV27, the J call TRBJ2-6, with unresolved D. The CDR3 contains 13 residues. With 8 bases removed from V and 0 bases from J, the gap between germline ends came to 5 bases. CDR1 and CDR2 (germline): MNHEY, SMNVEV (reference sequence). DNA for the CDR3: TGTGCCAGCGGAGACTCTGGGGCCAACGTCCTGACTTTC. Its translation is CASGDSGANVLTF.

This CDR3 reads CASSQSDLDRGPYNEQFF. DNA of the CDR3: TGCGCCAGCAGTCAATCGGATTTGGACAGGGGGCCCTACAATGAGCAGTTCTTC. The chain has TRBV23-1 and TRBJ2-1, with TRBD1 matching 11 bases. TRBV23-1 falls under the ORF class, with uncertain function. This CDR3 region has 18 residues. The junction had 6 bases not matched to a gene; V was cut back by 0 bases and J by 2 bases.

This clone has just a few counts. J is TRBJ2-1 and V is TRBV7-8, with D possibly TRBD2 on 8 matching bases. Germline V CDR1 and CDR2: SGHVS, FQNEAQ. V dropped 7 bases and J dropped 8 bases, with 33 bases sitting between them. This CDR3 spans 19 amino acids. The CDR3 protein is CASILGGTSGPRGRDEQFF. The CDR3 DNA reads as TGTGCCAGCATTTTAGGGGGCACTAGCGGCCCCCGCGGGAGAGATGAGCAGTTCTTC.

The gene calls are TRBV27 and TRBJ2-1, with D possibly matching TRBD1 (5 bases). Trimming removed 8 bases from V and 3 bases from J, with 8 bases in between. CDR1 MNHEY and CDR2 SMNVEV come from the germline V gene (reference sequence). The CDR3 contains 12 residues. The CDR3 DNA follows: TGTGCCAGCTCACAGGACTACAATGAGCAGTTCTTC. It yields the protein CASSQDYNEQFF.

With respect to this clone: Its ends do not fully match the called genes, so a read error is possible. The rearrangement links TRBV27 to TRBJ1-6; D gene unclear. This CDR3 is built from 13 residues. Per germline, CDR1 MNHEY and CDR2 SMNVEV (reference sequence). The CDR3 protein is CASNLGVNSPLHF. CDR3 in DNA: TGTGCCAGCAATTTAGGAGTGAATTCACCCCTCCACTTT.

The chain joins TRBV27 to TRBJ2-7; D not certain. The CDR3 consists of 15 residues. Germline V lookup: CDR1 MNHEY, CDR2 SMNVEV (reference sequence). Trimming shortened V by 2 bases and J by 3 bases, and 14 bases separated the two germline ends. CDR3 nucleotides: TGTGCCAGCAGTTTAGGCGGAAGGCCTTTCTACGAGCAGTACTTC. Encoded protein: CASSLGGRPFYEQYF.

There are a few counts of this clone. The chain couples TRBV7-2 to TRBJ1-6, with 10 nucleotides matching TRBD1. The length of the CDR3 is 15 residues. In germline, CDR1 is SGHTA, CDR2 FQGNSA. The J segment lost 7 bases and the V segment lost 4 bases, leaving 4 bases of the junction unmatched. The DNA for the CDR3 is TGTGCCAGCAGCTCGGGGACAGGGGCAAATTCACCCCTCCACTTT. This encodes CASSSGTGANSPLHF.

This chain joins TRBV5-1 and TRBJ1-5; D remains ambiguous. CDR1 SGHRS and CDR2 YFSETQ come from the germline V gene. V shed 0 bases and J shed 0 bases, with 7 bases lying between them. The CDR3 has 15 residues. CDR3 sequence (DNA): TGCGCCAGCAGCTTGGCGGGAAATAGCAATCAGCCCCAGCATTTT. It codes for CASSLAGNSNQPQHF. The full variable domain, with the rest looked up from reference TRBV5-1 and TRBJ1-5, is KAGVTQTPRYLIKTRGQQVTLSCSPISGHRSVSWYQQTPGQGLQFLFEYFSETQRNKGNFPGRFSGRQFSNSRSEMNVSTLELGDSALYLCASSLAGNSNQPQHFGDGTRLSIL.

For the CDR3, the DNA is TGTGCCAGCAGCACCTCTAGCGTGAGCTACGAGCAGTACTTC. This codes for CASSTSSVSYEQYF. The V and J genes are TRBV9 and TRBJ2-7, with a tentative D call TRBD2 (6 bases). Trimming left V 4 bases short and J 3 bases short, with 14 bases between. CDR1 is SGDLS, CDR2 YYNGEE, per germline. The CDR3 covers 14 residues.

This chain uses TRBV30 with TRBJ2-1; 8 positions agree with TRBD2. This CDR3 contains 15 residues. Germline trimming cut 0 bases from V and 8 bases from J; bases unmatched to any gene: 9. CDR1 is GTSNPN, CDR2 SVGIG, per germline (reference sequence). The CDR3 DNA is TGTGCCTGGAGTGTACCAGCGGGAGTAATATATGAGCAGTTCTTC. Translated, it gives CAWSVPAGVIYEQFF.

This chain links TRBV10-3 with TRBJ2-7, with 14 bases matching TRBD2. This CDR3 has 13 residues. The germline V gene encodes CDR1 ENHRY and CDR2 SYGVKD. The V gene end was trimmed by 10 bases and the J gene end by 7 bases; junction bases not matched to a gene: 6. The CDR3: CASGTSGSKEQYF. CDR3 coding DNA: TGTGCCAGTGGGACTAGCGGGAGTAAGGAGCAGTACTTC.

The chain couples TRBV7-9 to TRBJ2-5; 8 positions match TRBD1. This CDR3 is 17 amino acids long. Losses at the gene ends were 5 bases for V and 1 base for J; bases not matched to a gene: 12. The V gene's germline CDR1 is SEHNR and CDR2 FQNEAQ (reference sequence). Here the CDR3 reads CASSPPPGDRRQETQYF. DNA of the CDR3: TGTGCCAGCAGCCCACCACCCGGGGACAGGCGCCAAGAGACCCAGTACTTC.

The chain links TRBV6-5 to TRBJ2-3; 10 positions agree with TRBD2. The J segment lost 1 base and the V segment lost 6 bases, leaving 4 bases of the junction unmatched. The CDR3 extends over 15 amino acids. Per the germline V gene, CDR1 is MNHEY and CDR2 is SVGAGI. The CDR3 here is CASSALAGGTDTQYF. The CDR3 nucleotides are TGTGCCAGCAGCGCCCTAGCGGGGGGCACAGATACGCAGTATTTT.